This T cell receptor beta chain came from a study of T cells in Graves' hyperthyroidism and ophthalmopathy. Study information: Initial diagnosis, before any treatment, was when peripheral blood was collected.

Broader study findings: Ophthalmopathy could be told apart from stable hyperthyroidism with a 13 V-J model.

Germline lookup yields CDR1 SEHNR and CDR2 FQNEAQ (reference sequence). With 7 bases clipped from V and 3 bases from J, the junction kept 11 bases outside the gene matches. The CDR3 covers 15 residues. Each ophthalmopathy patient scored at least 3 on the Clinical Activity Score and at least 4 on NOSPECS grade, with duration under 3 months. Thyroid ultrasound, orbital computed tomography, clinical symptoms, and serum thyroxine and TRAb underpinned diagnoses. TCR beta CDR3 regions were amplified from RNA transcripts. RT-PCR in the first round (using the HTBI primer set) targeted the TCR CDR3. TCRdb reprocessed the multiplex PCR reads with MiXCR, giving one entry per CDR3 protein. Here the sample spans approximately 690,000 distinct CDR3 sequences, more than 14% being singletons. This clonotype came up many times. What it binds is unknown.

The specimen was blood. The TCR comes from a woman aged 45-65 years with Graves' ophthalmopathy. V and J are TRBV7-9 and TRBJ2-7; TRBD1 matches at 8 bases. The CDR3 loop reads CASKRGQGGGYEQYF. The CDR3 DNA follows: TGTGCCAGCAAGCGCGGACAGGGCGGAGGCTACGAGCAGTACTTC. The variable domain in full, with the rest retrieved from reference TRBV7-9 and TRBJ2-7, is DTGVSQNPRHKITKRGQNVTFRCDPISEHNRLYWYRQTLGQGPEFLTYFQNEAQLEKSRLLSDRFSAERPKGSFSTLEIQRTEQGDSAMYLCASKRGQGGGYEQYFGPGTRLTVT.